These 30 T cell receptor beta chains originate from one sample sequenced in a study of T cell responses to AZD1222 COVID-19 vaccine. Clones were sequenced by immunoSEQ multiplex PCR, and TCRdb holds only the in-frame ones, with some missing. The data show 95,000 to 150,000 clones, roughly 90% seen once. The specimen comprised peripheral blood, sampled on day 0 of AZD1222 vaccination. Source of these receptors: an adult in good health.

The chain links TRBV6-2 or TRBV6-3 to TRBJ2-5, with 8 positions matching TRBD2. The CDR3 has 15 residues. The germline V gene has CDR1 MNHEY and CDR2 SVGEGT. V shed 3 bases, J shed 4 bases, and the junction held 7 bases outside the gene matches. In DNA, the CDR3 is TGTGCCAGCAGTTATTCCGGGGGGGCCGGAGAGACCCAGTACTTC. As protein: CASSYSGGAGETQYF.

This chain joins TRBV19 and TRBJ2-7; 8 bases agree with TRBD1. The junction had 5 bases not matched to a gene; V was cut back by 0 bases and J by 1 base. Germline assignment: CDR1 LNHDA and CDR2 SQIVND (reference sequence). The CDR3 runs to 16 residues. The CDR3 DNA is TGTGCCAGTAGTATAGATCGGGACAGGATTTCCTACGAGCAGTACTTC. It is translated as CASSIDRDRISYEQYF. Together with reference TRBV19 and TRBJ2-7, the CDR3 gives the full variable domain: DGGITQSPKYLFRKEGQNVTLSCEQNLNHDAMYWYRQDPGQGLRLIYYSQIVNDFQKGDIAEGYSVSREKKESFPLTVTSAQKNPTAFYLCASSIDRDRISYEQYFGPGTRLTVT.

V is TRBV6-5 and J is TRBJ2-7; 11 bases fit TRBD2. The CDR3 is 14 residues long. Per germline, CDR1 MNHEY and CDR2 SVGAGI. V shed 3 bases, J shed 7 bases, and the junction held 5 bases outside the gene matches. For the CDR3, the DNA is TGTGCCAGCAGTTATGTAGCGGGGGGGCTAGAGCAGTACTTC. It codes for CASSYVAGGLEQYF.

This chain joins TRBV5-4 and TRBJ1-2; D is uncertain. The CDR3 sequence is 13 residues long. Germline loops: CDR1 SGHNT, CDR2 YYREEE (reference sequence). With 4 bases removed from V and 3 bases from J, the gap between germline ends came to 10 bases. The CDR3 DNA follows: TGTGCCAGCAGCCTCGAACGGGACTATGGCTACACCTTC. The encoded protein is CASSLERDYGYTF.

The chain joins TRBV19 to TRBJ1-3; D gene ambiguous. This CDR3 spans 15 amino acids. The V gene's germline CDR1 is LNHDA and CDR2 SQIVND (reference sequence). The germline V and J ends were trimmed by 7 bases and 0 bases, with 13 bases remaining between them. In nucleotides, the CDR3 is TGTGCCAGTACCAACGGACGGATCTCTGGAAACACCATATATTTT. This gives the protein CASTNGRISGNTIYF.

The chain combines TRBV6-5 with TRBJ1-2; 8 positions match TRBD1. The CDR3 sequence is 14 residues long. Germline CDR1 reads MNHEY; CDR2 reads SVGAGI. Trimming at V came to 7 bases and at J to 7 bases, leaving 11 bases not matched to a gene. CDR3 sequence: CASTPGEGTGGYTF. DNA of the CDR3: TGTGCCAGCACCCCCGGGGAGGGGACAGGTGGCTACACCTTC.

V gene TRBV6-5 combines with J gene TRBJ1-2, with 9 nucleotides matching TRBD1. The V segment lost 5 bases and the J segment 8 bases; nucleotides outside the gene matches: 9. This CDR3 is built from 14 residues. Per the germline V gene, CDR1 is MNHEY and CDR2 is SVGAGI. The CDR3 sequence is CASSRDRERGGYTF. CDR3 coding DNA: TGTGCCAGCAGTCGGGACAGGGAACGTGGCGGCTACACCTTC.

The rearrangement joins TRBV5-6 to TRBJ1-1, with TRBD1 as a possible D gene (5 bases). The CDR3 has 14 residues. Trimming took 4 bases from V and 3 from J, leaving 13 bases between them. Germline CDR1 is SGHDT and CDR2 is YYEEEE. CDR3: CASSIEWGDTEAFF. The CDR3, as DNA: TGTGCCAGCAGCATTGAGTGGGGGGACACTGAAGCTTTCTTT.

CDR3 loop: CASSMGGTGSPYGYTF. For the CDR3, the DNA is TGTGCCAGTAGTATGGGGGGGACAGGTAGTCCCTACGGCTACACCTTC. This chain connects TRBV19 to TRBJ1-2, with TRBD1 matching 8 bases. The CDR3 is 16 residues long. After removal of 3 bases from V and 8 bases from J, the junction contained 14 bases not matched to a gene. CDR1 and CDR2 (germline): LNHDA, SQIVND (reference sequence). The full variable domain, completed using reference TRBV19 and TRBJ1-2, is DGGITQSPKYLFRKEGQNVTLSCEQNLNHDAMYWYRQDPGQGLRLIYYSQIVNDFQKGDIAEGYSVSREKKESFPLTVTSAQKNPTAFYLCASSMGGTGSPYGYTFGSGTRLTVV.

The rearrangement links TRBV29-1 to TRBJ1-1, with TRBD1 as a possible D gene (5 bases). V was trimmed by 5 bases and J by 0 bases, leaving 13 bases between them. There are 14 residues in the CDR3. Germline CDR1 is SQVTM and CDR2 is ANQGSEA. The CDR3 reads CSVSVGTLNTEAFF. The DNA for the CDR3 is TGCAGCGTTTCGGTGGGGACCTTGAACACTGAAGCTTTCTTT.

CDR3 amino acids: CSVEVFREGYTF. CDR3 DNA sequence: TGCAGCGTTGAAGTATTCAGGGAGGGCTACACCTTC. V gene TRBV29-1 combines with J gene TRBJ1-2; TRBD1 might be the D (5 bases). Germline loops: CDR1 SQVTM, CDR2 ANQGSEA. V lost 1 base and J 8 bases, leaving 11 bases between the germline ends. The CDR3 consists of 12 residues.

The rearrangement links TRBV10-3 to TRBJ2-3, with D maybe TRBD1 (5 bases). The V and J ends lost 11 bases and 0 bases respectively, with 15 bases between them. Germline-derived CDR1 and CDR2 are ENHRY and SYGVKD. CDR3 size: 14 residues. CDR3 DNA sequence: TGTGCCGCCCAAGATACAGGCAGCACAGATACGCAGTATTTT. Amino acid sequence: CAAQDTGSTDTQYF.

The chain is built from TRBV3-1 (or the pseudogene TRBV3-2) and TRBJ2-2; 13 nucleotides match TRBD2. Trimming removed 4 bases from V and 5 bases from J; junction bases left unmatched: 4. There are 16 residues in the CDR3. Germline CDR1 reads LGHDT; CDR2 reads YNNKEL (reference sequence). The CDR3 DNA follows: TGTGCCAGCAGCCTACGACTAGCGGGAGGTACCGGGGAGCTGTTTTTT. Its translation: CASSLRLAGGTGELFF.

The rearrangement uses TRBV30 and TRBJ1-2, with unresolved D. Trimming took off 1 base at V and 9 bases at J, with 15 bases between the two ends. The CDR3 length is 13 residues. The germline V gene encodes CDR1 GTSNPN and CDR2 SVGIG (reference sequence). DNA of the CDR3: TGTGCCTGGAGTGCGGCCAACCAGCTAAGCTACACCTTC. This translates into CAWSAANQLSYTF.

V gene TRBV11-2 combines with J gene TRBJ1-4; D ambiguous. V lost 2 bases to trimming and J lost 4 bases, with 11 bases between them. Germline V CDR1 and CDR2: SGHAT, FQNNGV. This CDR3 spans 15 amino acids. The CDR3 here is CASSLKPGYNEKLFF. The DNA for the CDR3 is TGTGCCAGCAGCTTAAAACCAGGTTATAATGAAAAACTGTTTTTT.

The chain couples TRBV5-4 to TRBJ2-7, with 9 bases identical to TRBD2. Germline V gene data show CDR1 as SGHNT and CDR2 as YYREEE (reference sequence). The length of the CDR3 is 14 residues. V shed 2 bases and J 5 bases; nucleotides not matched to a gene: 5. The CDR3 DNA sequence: TGTGCCAGCAGCTTCGGGCGGGGGGGCGACGAGCAGTACTTC. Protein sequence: CASSFGRGGDEQYF.

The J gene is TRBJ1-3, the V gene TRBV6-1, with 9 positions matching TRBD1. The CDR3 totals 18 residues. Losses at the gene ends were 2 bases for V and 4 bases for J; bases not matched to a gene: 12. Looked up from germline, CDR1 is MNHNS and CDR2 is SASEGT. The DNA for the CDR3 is TGTGCCAGCAGTGAAAGGGGACAAACAGGGGGCATCGGAAACACCATATATTTT. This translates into CASSERGQTGGIGNTIYF.

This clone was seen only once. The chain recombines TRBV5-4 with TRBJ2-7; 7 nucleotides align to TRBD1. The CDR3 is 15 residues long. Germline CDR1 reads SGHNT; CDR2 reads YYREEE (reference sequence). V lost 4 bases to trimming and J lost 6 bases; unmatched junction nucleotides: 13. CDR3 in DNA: TGTGCCAGCAGCCAGAACAGGGGTACCCTCGGCGAGCAGTACTTC. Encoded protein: CASSQNRGTLGEQYF. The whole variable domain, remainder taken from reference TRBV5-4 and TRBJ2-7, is ETGVTQSPTHLIKTRGQQVTLRCSSQSGHNTVSWYQQALGQGPQFIFQYYREEENGRGNFPPRFSGLQFPNYSSELNVNALELDDSALYLCASSQNRGTLGEQYFGPGTRLTVT.

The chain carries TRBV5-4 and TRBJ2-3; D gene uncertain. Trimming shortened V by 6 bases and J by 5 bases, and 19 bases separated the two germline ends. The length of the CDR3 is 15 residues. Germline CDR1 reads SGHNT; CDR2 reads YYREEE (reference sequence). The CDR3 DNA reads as TGTGCCAGCATTCCTAGGACCGAGGTGATAGATACGCAGTATTTT. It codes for CASIPRTEVIDTQYF.

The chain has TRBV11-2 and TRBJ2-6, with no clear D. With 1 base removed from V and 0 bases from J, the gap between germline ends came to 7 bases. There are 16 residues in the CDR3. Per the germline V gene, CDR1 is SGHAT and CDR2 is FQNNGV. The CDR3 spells CASSLVFPSGANVLTF. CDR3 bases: TGTGCCAGCAGCTTAGTTTTTCCCTCTGGGGCCAACGTCCTGACTTTC.

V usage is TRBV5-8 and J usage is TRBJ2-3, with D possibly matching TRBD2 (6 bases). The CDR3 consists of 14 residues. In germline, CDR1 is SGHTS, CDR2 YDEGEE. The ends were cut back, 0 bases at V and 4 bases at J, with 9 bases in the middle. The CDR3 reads CASSLAGSADTQYF. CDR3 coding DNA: TGTGCCAGCAGCTTGGCCGGGAGTGCAGATACGCAGTATTTT.

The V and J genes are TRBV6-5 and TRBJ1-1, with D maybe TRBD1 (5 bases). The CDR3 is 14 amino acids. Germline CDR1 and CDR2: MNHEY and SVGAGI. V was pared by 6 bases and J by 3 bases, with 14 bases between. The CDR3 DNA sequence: TGTGCCAGCAGATCAGATCTGGGGGACACTGAAGCTTTCTTT. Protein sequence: CASRSDLGDTEAFF.

CDR3 in amino acids: CASSESSGGTDTEAFF. CDR3 sequence (DNA): TGTGCCAGCAGTGAATCGTCGGGTGGGACGGACACTGAAGCTTTCTTT. J is TRBJ1-1 and V is TRBV25-1, with D possibly being TRBD1 (5 bases). Germline V lookup: CDR1 MGHDK, CDR2 SYGVNS. CDR3 length: 16 residues. Trimming shortened V by 1 base and J by 3 bases, and 15 bases separated the two germline ends.

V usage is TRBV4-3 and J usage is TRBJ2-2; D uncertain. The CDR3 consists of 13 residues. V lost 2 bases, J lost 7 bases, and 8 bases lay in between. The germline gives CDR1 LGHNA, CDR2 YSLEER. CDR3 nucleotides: TGCGCCAGCAGCCAAATTATGTTCGGGGAGCTGTTTTTT. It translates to CASSQIMFGELFF.

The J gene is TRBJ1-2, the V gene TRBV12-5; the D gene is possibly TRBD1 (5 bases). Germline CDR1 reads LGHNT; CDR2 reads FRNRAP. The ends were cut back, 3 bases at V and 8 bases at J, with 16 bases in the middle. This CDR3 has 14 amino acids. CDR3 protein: CASGFPGAAGGYTF. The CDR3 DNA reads TGTGCTAGTGGTTTTCCTGGCGCGGCAGGGGGCTACACCTTC. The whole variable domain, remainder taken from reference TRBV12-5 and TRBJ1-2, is DARVTQTPRHKVTEMGQEVTMRCQPILGHNTVFWYRQTMMQGLELLAYFRNRAPLDDSGMPKDRFSAEMPDATLATLKIQPSEPRDSAVYFCASGFPGAAGGYTFGSGTRLTVV.

The CDR3 loop reads CASSLEALNTQYF. The CDR3 region has the DNA TGTGCCAGCAGCTTGGAGGCTCTTAATACGCAGTATTTT. The chain combines TRBV5-4 with TRBJ2-3; D ambiguous. Per germline, CDR1 SGHNT and CDR2 YYREEE (reference sequence). V was trimmed by 0 bases and J by 7 bases, leaving 9 bases between them. CDR3 size: 13 residues.

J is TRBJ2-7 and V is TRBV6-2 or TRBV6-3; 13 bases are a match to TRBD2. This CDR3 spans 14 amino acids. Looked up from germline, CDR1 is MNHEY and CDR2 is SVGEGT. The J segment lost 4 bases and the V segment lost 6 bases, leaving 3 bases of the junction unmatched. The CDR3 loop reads CASSPGLAGYEQYF. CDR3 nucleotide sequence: TGTGCCAGCAGCCCGGGACTAGCGGGATACGAGCAGTACTTC.

The CDR3 region is CAIGFSGGETQYF. For the CDR3, the DNA is TGTGCCATCGGATTTAGCGGCGGAGAGACCCAGTACTTC. This chain links TRBV7-2 with TRBJ2-5, with D perhaps TRBD2 (6 bases). V gave up 10 bases and J gave up 4 bases, with 16 bases separating them. CDR1 is SGHTA, CDR2 FQGNSA, per germline. This CDR3 has 13 amino acids.

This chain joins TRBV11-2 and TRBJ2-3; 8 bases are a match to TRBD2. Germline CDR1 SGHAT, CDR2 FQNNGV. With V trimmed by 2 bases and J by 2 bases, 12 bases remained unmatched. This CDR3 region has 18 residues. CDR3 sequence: CASSLTAFGGGTTDTQYF. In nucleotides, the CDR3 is TGTGCCAGCAGCTTAACCGCCTTCGGCGGGGGGACCACAGATACGCAGTATTTT.

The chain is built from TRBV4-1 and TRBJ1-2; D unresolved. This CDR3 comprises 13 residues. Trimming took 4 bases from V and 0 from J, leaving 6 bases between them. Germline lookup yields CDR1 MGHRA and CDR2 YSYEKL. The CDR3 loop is CASSPDPNYGYTF. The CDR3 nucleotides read TGCGCCAGCAGCCCAGACCCTAACTATGGCTACACCTTC.